This TCR beta chain was retrieved from a study of blood T cell repertoires in COVID-19. Background on the study: Material from acute and convalescent COVID-19 was sourced from the United States, Italy and Spain. From T cells, B-cell-depleted T cells, or PBMCs came the material, which was cDNA or gDNA.

Germline loops: CDR1 SGHRS, CDR2 YFSETQ. The CDR3 runs to 16 residues. The V segment lost 0 bases and the J segment 4 bases; nucleotides outside the gene matches: 1. Authors' analysis steps: Quantification of nucleated cells was approximated via reference gene primer amplification. Clones were sequenced by immunoSEQ multiplex PCR, and TCRdb holds only the in-frame ones, with some missing. Clonal size and the V and J genes are those of that table, whereas D and trimming came from the DNA. The sample includes tens of thousands of clones, approximately 80% of them seen just once. Sequencing input: peripheral blood. The V and J genes are TRBV5-1 and TRBJ2-1; TRBD2 matches 13 bases. The sequence derives from a human donor in a cohort sampled during active COVID-19. The CDR3 loop reads CASSLEGLAGYNEQFF. The CDR3 DNA reads TGCGCCAGCAGCTTGGAGGGACTAGCGGGATACAATGAGCAGTTCTTC.